This T cell receptor beta chain emerged from a study of OX40 agonist ivuxolimab in advanced cancers. Across the study: The treatment was a fully human IgG2 OX40 agonist, ivuxolimab. The study, taken as a whole, reports: CD4+ and CD8+ blood T cells expanded clonally by week 6 at 0.1 to 3.0 mg/kg.

This CDR3 has 13 amino acids. V was cut by 2 bases and J by 10 bases, with 12 bases left in between. The germline CDR1 and CDR2 sequences are SGHAT and FQNNGV. About this clone: The antigen remains undetermined.

TCRdb's table, derived via immunoSEQ multiplex PCR, lists solely in-frame clones and lacks some. This sample yields more than 35,000 clones, of which more than 80% are seen a single time; 15% belongs to the top ten. The sequence was collected from an adult with an advanced solid tumor such as melanoma, head and neck, liver or kidney cancer. The chain carries TRBV11-2 and TRBJ2-1; D unclear. Sequencing was performed on CD4+ or CD8+ T cells sorted from blood, taken in a trial of the OX40 agonist ivuxolimab. This CDR3 is CASSLPTPGEQFF. CDR3 nucleotides: TGTGCCAGCAGCTTACCGACCCCCGGGGAGCAGTTCTTC.